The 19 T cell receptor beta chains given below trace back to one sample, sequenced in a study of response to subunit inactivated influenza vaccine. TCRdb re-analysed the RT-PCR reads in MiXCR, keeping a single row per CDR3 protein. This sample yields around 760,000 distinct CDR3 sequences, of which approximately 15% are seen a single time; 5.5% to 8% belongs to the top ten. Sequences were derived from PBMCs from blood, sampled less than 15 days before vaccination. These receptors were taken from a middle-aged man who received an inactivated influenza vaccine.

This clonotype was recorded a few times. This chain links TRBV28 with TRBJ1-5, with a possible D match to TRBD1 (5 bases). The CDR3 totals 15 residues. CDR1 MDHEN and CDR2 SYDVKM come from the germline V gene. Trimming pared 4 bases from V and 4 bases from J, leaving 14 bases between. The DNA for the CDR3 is TGTGCCAGCAGTTGGGACGAGGGGAGGAATCAGCCCCAGCATTTT. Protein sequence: CASSWDEGRNQPQHF. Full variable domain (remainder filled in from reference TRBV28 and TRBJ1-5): DVKVTQSSRYLVKRTGEKVFLECVQDMDHENMFWYRQDPGLGLRLIYFSYDVKMKEKGDIPEGYSVSREKKERFSLILESASTNQTSMYLCASSWDEGRNQPQHFGDGTRLSIL.

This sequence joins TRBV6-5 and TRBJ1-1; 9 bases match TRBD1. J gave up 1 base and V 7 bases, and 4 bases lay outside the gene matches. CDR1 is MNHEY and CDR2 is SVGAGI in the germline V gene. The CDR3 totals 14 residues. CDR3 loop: CASNLDRGNTEAFF. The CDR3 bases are TGTGCCAGCAATTTGGACAGGGGGAACACTGAAGCTTTCTTT.

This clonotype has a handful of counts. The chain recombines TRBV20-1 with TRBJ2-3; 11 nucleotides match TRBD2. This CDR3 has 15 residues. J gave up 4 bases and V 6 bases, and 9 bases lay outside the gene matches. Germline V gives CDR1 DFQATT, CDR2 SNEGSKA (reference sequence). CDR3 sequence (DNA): TGCAGTGCAATCCCACTAGCGGGAGTAGCAGATACGCAGTATTTT. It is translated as CSAIPLAGVADTQYF.

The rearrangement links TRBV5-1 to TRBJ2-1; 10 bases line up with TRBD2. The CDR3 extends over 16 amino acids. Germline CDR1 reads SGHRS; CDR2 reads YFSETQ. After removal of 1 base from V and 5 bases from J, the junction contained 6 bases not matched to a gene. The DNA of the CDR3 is TGCGCCAGCAGCTTGAGGCTAGCGGGAGAGAACAATGAGCAGTTCTTC. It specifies CASSLRLAGENNEQFF.

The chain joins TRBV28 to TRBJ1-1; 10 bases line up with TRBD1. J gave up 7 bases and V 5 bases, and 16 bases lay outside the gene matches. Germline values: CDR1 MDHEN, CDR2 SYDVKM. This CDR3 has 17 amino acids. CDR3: CASSATGGPYPDLEAFF. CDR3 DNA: TGTGCCAGCAGTGCGACAGGGGGCCCGTACCCAGACCTTGAAGCTTTCTTT.

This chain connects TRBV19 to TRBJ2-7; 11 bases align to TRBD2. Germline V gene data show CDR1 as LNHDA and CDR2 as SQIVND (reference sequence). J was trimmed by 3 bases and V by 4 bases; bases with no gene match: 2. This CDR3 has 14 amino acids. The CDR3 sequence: CASSNLAGGYEQYF. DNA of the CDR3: TGTGCCAGTAGTAACCTAGCGGGGGGCTACGAGCAGTACTTC.

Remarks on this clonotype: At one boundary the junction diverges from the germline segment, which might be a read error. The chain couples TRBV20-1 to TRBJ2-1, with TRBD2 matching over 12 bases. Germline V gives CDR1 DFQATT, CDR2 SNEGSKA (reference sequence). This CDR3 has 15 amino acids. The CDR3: CSSRTSGNHYNEQFF. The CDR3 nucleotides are TGCAGTTCTAGGACTAGCGGGAACCATTACAATGAGCAGTTCTTC.

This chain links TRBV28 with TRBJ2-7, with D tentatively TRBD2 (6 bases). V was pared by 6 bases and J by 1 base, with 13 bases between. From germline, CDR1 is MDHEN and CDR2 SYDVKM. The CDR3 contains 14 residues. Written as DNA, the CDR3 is TGTGCCAGCAGACGGGCTCGGGAGTCCTACGAGCAGTACTTC. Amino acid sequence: CASRRARESYEQYF.

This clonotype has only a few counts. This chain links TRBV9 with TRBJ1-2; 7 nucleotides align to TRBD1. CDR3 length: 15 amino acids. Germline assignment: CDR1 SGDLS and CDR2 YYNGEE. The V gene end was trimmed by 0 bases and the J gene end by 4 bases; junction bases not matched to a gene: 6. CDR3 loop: CASSVGNRGSYGYTF. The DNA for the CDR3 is TGTGCCAGCAGCGTAGGAAACAGGGGATCCTATGGCTACACCTTC.

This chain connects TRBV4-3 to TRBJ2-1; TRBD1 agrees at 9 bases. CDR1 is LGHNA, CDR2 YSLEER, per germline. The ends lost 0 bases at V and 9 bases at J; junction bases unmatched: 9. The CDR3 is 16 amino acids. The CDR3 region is CASSQDLGRTGVEQFF. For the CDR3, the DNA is TGCGCCAGCAGCCAAGATCTTGGTCGGACAGGGGTTGAGCAGTTCTTC.

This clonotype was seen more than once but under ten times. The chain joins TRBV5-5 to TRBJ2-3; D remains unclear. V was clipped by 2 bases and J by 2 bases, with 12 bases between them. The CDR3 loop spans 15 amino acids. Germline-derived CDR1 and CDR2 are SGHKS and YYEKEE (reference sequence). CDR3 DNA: TGTGCCAGCAGCTTCGGACCGATTTACACAGATACGCAGTATTTT. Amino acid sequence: CASSFGPIYTDTQYF.

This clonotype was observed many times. Written as DNA, the CDR3 is TGTGCCAGCAGACCAACTAGGGGAGGGACAGATACGCAGTATTTT. It codes for CASRPTRGGTDTQYF. This chain joins TRBV12-3 or TRBV12-4 and TRBJ2-3, with 7 bases matching TRBD2. This CDR3 comprises 15 residues. The ends lost 6 bases at V and 3 bases at J; junction bases unmatched: 9.

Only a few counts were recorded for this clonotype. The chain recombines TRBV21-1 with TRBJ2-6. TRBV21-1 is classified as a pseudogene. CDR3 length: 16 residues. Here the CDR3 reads CASSSARCSGANVLTF. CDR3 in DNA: TGTGCCAGCAGCAGTGCCAGATGCTCTGGGGCCAACGTCCTGACTTTC.

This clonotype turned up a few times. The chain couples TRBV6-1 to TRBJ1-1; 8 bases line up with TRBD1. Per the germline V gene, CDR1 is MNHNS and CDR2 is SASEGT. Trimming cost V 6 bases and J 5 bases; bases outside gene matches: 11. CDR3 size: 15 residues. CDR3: CASRAGQGVYTEAFF. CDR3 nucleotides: TGTGCCAGCAGAGCCGGACAGGGCGTTTATACTGAAGCTTTCTTT.

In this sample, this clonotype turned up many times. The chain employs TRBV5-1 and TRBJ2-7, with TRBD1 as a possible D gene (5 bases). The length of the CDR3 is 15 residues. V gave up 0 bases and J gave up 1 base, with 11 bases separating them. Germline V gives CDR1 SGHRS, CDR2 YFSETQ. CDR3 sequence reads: CASSLGVGASYEQYF. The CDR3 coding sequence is TGCGCCAGCAGCTTGGGAGTAGGGGCTTCCTACGAGCAGTACTTC.

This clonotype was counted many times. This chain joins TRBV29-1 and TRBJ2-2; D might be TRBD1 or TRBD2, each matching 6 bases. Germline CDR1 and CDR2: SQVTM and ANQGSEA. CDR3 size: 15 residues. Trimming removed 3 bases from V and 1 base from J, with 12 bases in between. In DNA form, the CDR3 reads TGCAGCGTTGAGGGAGGCAGGGGGAACACCGGGGAGCTGTTTTTT. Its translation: CSVEGGRGNTGELFF.

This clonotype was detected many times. The CDR3 loop reads CASSESGEKLFF. In DNA, the CDR3 is TGTGCCAGCAGTGAGTCTGGGGAAAAACTGTTTTTT. This chain connects TRBV2 to TRBJ1-4; no firm D call. Deletions cut 3 bases from V and 8 bases from J, with 7 bases between. In germline, CDR1 is SNHLY, CDR2 FYNNEI. The CDR3 length is 12 residues.

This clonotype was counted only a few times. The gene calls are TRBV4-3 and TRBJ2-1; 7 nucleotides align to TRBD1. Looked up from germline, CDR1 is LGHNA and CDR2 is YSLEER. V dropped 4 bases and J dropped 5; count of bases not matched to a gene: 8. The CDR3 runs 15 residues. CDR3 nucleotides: TGCGCCAGCAGCCGAGGACAGGACGGGAACAATGAGCAGTTCTTC. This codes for CASSRGQDGNNEQFF.

CDR3 loop: CSVETGTRGDTQYF. The DNA of the CDR3 is TGCAGCGTCGAGACCGGGACACGAGGAGATACGCAGTATTTT. This chain joins TRBV29-1 and TRBJ2-3; the D gene is possibly TRBD1 (6 bases). V gave up 6 bases and J gave up 5 bases, with 18 bases separating them. The germline V gene encodes CDR1 SQVTM and CDR2 ANQGSEA. CDR3 length: 14 amino acids.